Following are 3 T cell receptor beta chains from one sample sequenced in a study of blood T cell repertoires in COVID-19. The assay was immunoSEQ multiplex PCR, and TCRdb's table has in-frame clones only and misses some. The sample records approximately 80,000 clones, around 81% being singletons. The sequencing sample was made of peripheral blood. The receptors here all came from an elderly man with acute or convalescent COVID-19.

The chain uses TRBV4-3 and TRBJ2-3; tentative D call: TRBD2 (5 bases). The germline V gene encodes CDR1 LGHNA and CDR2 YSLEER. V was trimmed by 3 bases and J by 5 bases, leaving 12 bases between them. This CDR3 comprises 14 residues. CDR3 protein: CASSQLLAGDTQYF. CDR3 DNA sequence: TGCGCCAGCAGCCAGCTGCTAGCTGGAGATACGCAGTATTTT.

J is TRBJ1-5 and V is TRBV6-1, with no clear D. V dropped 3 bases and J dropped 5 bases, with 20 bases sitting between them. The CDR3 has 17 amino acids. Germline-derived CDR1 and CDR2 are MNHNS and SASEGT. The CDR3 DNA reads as TGTGCCAGCAGTGATCCCGGGATATCTCTAAGGGATCAGCCCCAGCATTTT. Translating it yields CASSDPGISLRDQPQHF.

The CDR3 sequence is CASGPGLAGGSQETQYF. Written as DNA, the CDR3 is TGTGCCAGCGGCCCGGGACTAGCGGGAGGAAGCCAAGAGACCCAGTACTTC. V and J are TRBV9 and TRBJ2-5, with TRBD2 identical over 15 bases. The trim removed 7 bases at V and 1 base at J, leaving 8 bases unmatched. CDR3 size: 17 residues. CDR1 and CDR2 from the germline V gene are SGDLS and YYNGEE. Filled out from reference TRBV9 and TRBJ2-5, the complete variable domain reads DSGVTQTPKHLITATGQRVTLRCSPRSGDLSVYWYQQSLDQGLQFLIQYYNGEERAKGNILERFSAQQFPDLHSELNLSSLELGDSALYFCASGPGLAGGSQETQYFGPGTRLLVL.